Listed below are T cell receptor beta chains from one sample, sequenced in a study of beta chain features in type 1 diabetes. Sequencing used immunoSEQ multiplex PCR; TCRdb keeps in-frame clones, though not all of them. This sample yields under 550,000 clones, of which about an eighth are seen a single time; about 0.042% belongs to the top ten. Sequences were obtained from naive CD4+ T cells from blood. Every receptor here comes from a woman younger than 35 in good health. Each CDR3 is given with its conserved first and last residue. The order of the fields is D gene, clone size, J gene, V gene, CDR3 protein, CDR3 DNA. A D gene is named only where the DNA matches it firmly. Clone size, where shown, is once, few, many, or a class for clones that have expanded.

. | once | TRBJ1-2 | TRBV14 | CASSQDRVLGYTF | TGTGCCAGCAGCCAAGATCGGGTGTTAGGCTACACCTTC
. | few | TRBJ2-1 | TRBV7-9 | CASSLARAEFF | TGTGCCAGCAGCCTGGCTCGGGCGGAGTTCTTC
. | few | TRBJ1-2 | TRBV7-2 | CASSFLNYGYTF | TGTGCCAGCAGCTTTTTAAACTATGGCTACACCTTC
. | . | TRBJ2-1 | TRBV5-1 | CASLSSPTEYDEQFF | TGCGCCAGCTTGTCATCGCCCACAGAATACGATGAGCAGTTCTTC
TRBD1 | few | TRBJ2-7 | TRBV5-1 | CASSSVDRAPSYEQYF | TGCGCCAGCAGCTCGGTGGACAGGGCCCCCTCCTACGAGCAGTACTTC
. | . | TRBJ1-1 | TRBV7-2 | CASSEEWGTEAFF | TGTGCCAGCAGCGAAGAATGGGGTACTGAAGCTTTCTTT
. | few | TRBJ2-7 | TRBV27 | CASSLGGEQYF | TGTGCCAGCAGTCTCGGAGGCGAGCAGTACTTC
TRBD1 | few | TRBJ2-7 | TRBV6-5 | CASSRQGSYEQYF | TGTGCCAGCAGCAGACAGGGCTCCTACGAGCAGTACTTC
TRBD1 | few | TRBJ1-2 | TRBV7-2 | CASSAHRGPFDGYTF | TGTGCCAGCAGCGCGCACAGGGGGCCATTCGATGGCTACACCTTC
. | . | TRBJ1-6 | TRBV14 | CASSQDIGVPLHF | TGTGCCAGCAGCCAAGATATCGGGGTCCCCCTCCACTTT
TRBD2 | . | TRBJ2-1 | TRBV27 | CASSSMTSGGARNEQFF | TGTGCCAGCAGTTCAATGACTAGCGGGGGGGCTCGGAATGAGCAGTTCTTC
. | . | TRBJ1-1 | TRBV6-5 | CASSSGVREAFF | TGTGCCAGCAGCTCCGGGGTGCGGGAAGCTTTCTTT
. | . | TRBJ1-2 | TRBV28 | CASSLVGGLSYGYTF | TGTGCCAGCAGTTTGGTCGGGGGCTTAAGCTATGGCTACACCTTC
TRBD1 | few | TRBJ1-2 | TRBV4-2 | CASSQDSGTVTYGYTF | TGTGCCAGCAGCCAAGATAGCGGGACAGTCACCTATGGCTACACCTTC
. | . | TRBJ1-4 | TRBV7-9 | CASSLSGTPEKLFF | TGTGCCAGCAGCTTATCCGGGACACCCGAAAAACTGTTTTTT
. | . | TRBJ2-3 | TRBV9 | CASSPSPAALTDTQYF | TGTGCCAGCAGCCCTAGCCCGGCAGCCCTCACAGATACGCAGTATTTT
. | . | TRBJ2-3 | TRBV29-1 | CSVDVGTDTQYF | TGCAGCGTTGATGTCGGCACAGATACGCAGTATTTT
TRBD1 | few | TRBJ2-1 | TRBV19 | CASTPGTAAYNEQFF | TGTGCCAGTACCCCTGGGACAGCAGCCTACAATGAGCAGTTCTTC
TRBD1 | few | TRBJ2-1 | TRBV7-9 | CASSFIEGQGPNNEQFF | TGTGCCAGCAGCTTCATTGAGGGACAGGGACCAAACAATGAGCAGTTCTTC
. | few | TRBJ1-5 | TRBV7-9 | CASGSHAVNQPQHF | TGTGCCAGCGGCTCCCACGCGGTTAATCAGCCCCAGCATTTT
. | . | TRBJ1-1 | TRBV7-9 | CASSFSGTVNTEAFF | TGTGCCAGCAGCTTTTCCGGGACCGTGAACACTGAAGCTTTCTTT
. | few | TRBJ2-1 | TRBV21-1 | CASSKRREEGDEQFF | TGTGCCAGCAGCAAACGGAGAGAAGAGGGGGATGAGCAGTTCTTC
. | . | TRBJ1-6 | TRBV5-4 | CASSSTGRAAGSPLHF | TGTGCCAGCAGCTCGACGGGTAGGGCCGCGGGCTCACCCCTCCACTTT
. | many | TRBJ2-3 | TRBV7-2 | CASSLVLGTDTQYF | TGTGCCAGCAGCTTAGTGTTGGGCACAGATACGCAGTATTTT
TRBD1 | . | TRBJ2-5 | TRBV7-2 | CASSAGQEETQYF | TGTGCCAGCAGCGCCGGACAGGAAGAGACCCAGTACTTC
. | few | TRBJ2-5 | TRBV7-8 | CASSLEGPRQGAETQYF | TGTGCCAGCAGCTTAGAAGGCCCTAGGCAGGGAGCAGAGACCCAGTACTTC
. | many | TRBJ2-5 | TRBV7-9 | CASAEQETQYF | TGTGCCAGCGCCGAGCAAGAGACCCAGTACTTC
. | few | TRBJ2-5 | TRBV7-8 | CASSIRDTETQYF | TGTGCCAGCAGCATCAGGGATACGGAGACCCAGTACTTC
TRBD2 | few | TRBJ2-3 | TRBV6-6 | CASSPGTSEADTQYF | TGTGCCAGCAGCCCCGGGACTAGCGAGGCAGATACGCAGTATTTT
. | few | TRBJ2-3 | TRBV6-6 | CASSLPPTDTQYF | TGTGCCAGCAGTCTACCCCCCACAGATACGCAGTATTTT
TRBD1 | few | TRBJ1-2 | TRBV29-1 | CSVDRVGRGYTF | TGCAGCGTCGACAGGGTGGGGCGAGGCTACACCTTC
TRBD2 | . | TRBJ2-3 | TRBV7-9 | CASSLGQGLADSTDTQYF | TGTGCCAGCAGCTTAGGGCAGGGACTAGCGGACAGCACAGATACGCAGTATTTT
. | few | TRBJ2-1 | TRBV4-3 | CASRQDITAYNEQFF | TGCGCCAGCAGGCAGGACATTACCGCCTACAATGAGCAGTTCTTC
. | . | TRBJ1-1 | TRBV6-5 | CASSPPGGDTEAFF | TGTGCCAGCAGTCCTCCCGGGGGGGACACTGAAGCTTTCTTT
TRBD2 | few | TRBJ2-1 | TRBV18 | CASSPPGLALYNEQFF | TGTGCCAGCTCACCGCCGGGACTAGCGCTATACAATGAGCAGTTCTTC
. | . | TRBJ2-3 | TRBV30 | CAWRHLSTDTQYF | TGTGCCTGGAGACACCTTAGCACAGATACGCAGTATTTT
TRBD1 | . | TRBJ1-1 | TRBV9 | CASSVTGASAEAFF | TGTGCCAGCAGCGTAACAGGGGCCAGCGCTGAAGCTTTCTTT
. | . | TRBJ2-2 | TRBV10-2 | CASSDIGELFF | TGCGCCAGCAGTGACATCGGGGAGCTGTTTTTT
. | . | TRBJ1-2 | TRBV6-1 | CASSLTTAYGYTF | TGTGCCAGCAGCCTAACAACGGCCTATGGCTACACCTTC
TRBD2 | . | TRBJ2-7 | TRBV7-8 | CASSLAVAGVSYEQYF | TGTGCCAGCAGCTTAGCAGTAGCGGGAGTTTCCTACGAGCAGTACTTC
. | many | TRBJ2-7 | TRBV30 | CAWSVGREQYF | TGTGCCTGGAGTGTAGGGAGGGAGCAGTACTTC
. | few | TRBJ2-1 | TRBV7-3 | CASSLQGNSNEQFF | TGTGCCAGCAGCTTACAGGGGAACTCCAATGAGCAGTTCTTC
. | few | TRBJ2-2 | TRBV7-9 | CASSLEVRSGELFF | TGTGCCAGCAGCTTAGAGGTTCGGAGCGGGGAGCTGTTTTTT
. | . | TRBJ2-1 | TRBV5-6 | CASSLVPGYGYNEQFF | TGTGCCAGCAGCTTGGTCCCCGGGTACGGGTACAATGAGCAGTTCTTC
TRBD1 | . | TRBJ1-2 | TRBV4-1 | CASSRPGQGPYGYTF | TGCGCCAGCAGCCGCCCGGGACAGGGCCCCTATGGCTACACCTTC
. | few | TRBJ2-3 | TRBV7-3 | CASSLMAGPTDTQYF | TGTGCCAGCAGCTTAATGGCGGGACCCACAGATACGCAGTATTTT
. | few | TRBJ2-7 | TRBV6-5 | CASSYGRASSYEQYF | TGTGCCAGCAGTTACGGCCGGGCAAGCTCCTACGAGCAGTACTTC
TRBD2 | . | TRBJ2-1 | TRBV19 | CASSSPSGRFHNEQFF | TGTGCCAGTAGTTCCCCTAGCGGGAGGTTCCACAATGAGCAGTTCTTC
TRBD1 | . | TRBJ1-2 | TRBV5-6 | CASSLDRGRGYTF | TGTGCCAGCAGCTTGGACAGGGGACGGGGCTACACCTTC
. | . | TRBJ2-1 | TRBV5-1 | CASSLEVLHNEQFF | TGCGCCAGCAGCTTGGAAGTACTTCACAATGAGCAGTTCTTC
. | . | TRBJ1-3 | TRBV7-9 | CASSSTSSGNTIYF | TGTGCCAGCAGCTCGACAAGCTCTGGAAACACCATATATTTT
TRBD2 | . | TRBJ2-5 | TRBV18 | CASSLIAGDQETQYF | TGTGCCAGCTCACTGATAGCGGGGGACCAAGAGACCCAGTACTTC
. | . | TRBJ2-2 | TRBV28 | CASSPGGGAGELFF | TGTGCCAGCAGTCCTGGCGGGGGCGCCGGGGAGCTGTTTTTT
TRBD2 | . | TRBJ2-3 | TRBV4-2 | CASSQDTSGGYTDTQYF | TGTGCCAGCAGCCAAGATACTAGCGGGGGATACACAGATACGCAGTATTTT